The source of this T cell receptor beta chain is a study of PD-L1 blockade in urothelial cancer. Stated time point: peripheral blood 6 weeks after treatment start. The data were produced by immunoSEQ multiplex PCR, yet TCRdb's version contains in-frame clones alone and is incomplete. Of about 30,000 clones listed, roughly nine tenths were seen once; the top ten hold over 6.5%. The specimen comprised PBMCs, sampled around atezolizumab (anti-PD-L1) treatment. The TCR originated in a man older than 75 with urothelial cancer.

In DNA form, the CDR3 reads TGTGCCAGTAGTATCGTCCGGGGTAACAATCAGCCCCAGCATTTT. Its translation is CASSIVRGNNQPQHF. J is TRBJ1-5 and V is TRBV19; unclear D gene. V lost 3 bases and J lost 3, with 12 bases in between. Germline CDR1 is LNHDA and CDR2 is SQIVND (reference sequence). The CDR3 length is 15 residues.